These 5 T cell receptor beta chains originate from one sample sequenced in a study of CXCR3-negative and CXCR3-positive naive CD8 T cells. Whole-study findings and limits: Hydrophobicity was higher for TRB CDR3s found in CXCR3-positive naive cells than in CXCR3-negative naive cells.

The study made its TRB cDNA libraries by 5' RACE, adding UMI labels. TCRdb reprocessed the 5' RACE reads and reports one entry per CDR3 protein, with no DNA. The table lists around 60,000 distinct CDR3 sequences. These TCRs are of unknown antigen specificity. The specimen was naive CXCR3+ CD8+ T cells from blood. As for subset: CD45RO-CCR7+CD27+CD95- naive CD8+ T cells expressing CXCR3 (TNR3+). Receptor source: a human donor in good health. Some clones in this sample may be carry-over from other donors' samples.

CDR3 in amino acids: CASSPPGSRWSEQFF. The V gene is TRBV4-3, the J gene TRBJ2-1; TCRdb calls TRBD1, which cannot be checked without DNA. Per germline, CDR1 LGHNA and CDR2 YSLEER. This CDR3 has 15 amino acids.

The rearrangement uses TRBV6-5 and TRBJ2-7; TCRdb designates TRBD1, a call that cannot be tested without DNA. The CDR3 is 11 amino acids. Germline V gene sequence: CDR1 MNHEY, CDR2 SVGAGI. CDR3 in amino acids: CASSSRDEQYF.

The rearrangement links TRBV20-1 to TRBJ2-7; no DNA is available, so the TRBD1 call from TCRdb remains unchecked. Germline V CDR1 and CDR2: DFQATT, SNEGSKA (reference sequence). The CDR3 loop spans 14 amino acids. CDR3 region: CSASRGRGSYEQYF.

The chain has TRBV10-3 and TRBJ2-7; TCRdb calls TRBD1, which cannot be checked without DNA. Per germline, CDR1 ENHRY and CDR2 SYGVKD. CDR3 length: 13 amino acids. The CDR3 loop is CAISESTGRELYF.

V gene TRBV29-1 combines with J gene TRBJ2-2; TCRdb proposes TRBD1, but this gene call is untestable without DNA. The CDR3 is 14 residues long. Looked up from germline, CDR1 is SQVTM and CDR2 is ANQGSEA. This CDR3 reads CSVTGWTSTGELFF.